This TCR beta chain was recorded in a study of breast tumors, draining lymph nodes, adjacent tissues (dated by TCRdb to 2015 to 2016). Turning to the overall study: The study compared TCR beta repertoires across tumor, adjacent nontumor tissue and axillary lymph nodes from breast cancer patients. The study was designed to assess the relationships and possible T-cell exchange between tumor, surrounding tissue and draining lymph node repertoires in human breast cancer.

Paper-wide results and their limitations: T-cell repertoire diversity in tumors was found to be lower than in lymph nodes but higher than in nontumor tissue, and preferential V and J gene usage was observed. The data were judged consistent with most tumor T cells deriving from the lymph node and then expanding within tumor tissue. The conclusion that tumor T cells originate in lymph nodes was framed as consistent with a hypothesis rather than directly demonstrated. The similarity between tumor and nontumor tissue repertoires was significantly greater in luminal-like breast cancer than in basal-like breast cancer.

The data were produced on an Illumina HiSeq 2000. Multiplex PCR amplification was used to generate the TCR beta chain libraries. High-throughput sequencing was used to analyze the amplified TCR beta chain products. TCRdb trimmed the raw reads at Q25, called clones with MiXCR and kept productive beta chains. For every CDR3 protein sequence, its rows merge into one entry that carries the most common genes and DNA. The sample contains 200,000 to 300,000 distinct CDR3 sequences, 30% to 35% of them found a single time. About 1.2% of the sample belongs to the ten largest clones. This clonotype was observed a handful of times. The antigen it recognizes is unknown. The sample holds no much larger clone one base away, and base qualities are not on file. The axillary draining lymph nodes of breast cancer patients were the source of the lymph node samples. Sequencing was done on a sample of axillary lymph node tissue. This receptor was identified in a female donor with breast cancer. Some clones in this sample may be carry-over from other donors' samples.

DNA sequence: TGTGCCAGCACCGAGACGGGACTTTCCACAGATACGCAGTATTTT. This yields the protein CASTETGLSTDTQYF. The rearranged segments are TRBV6-2 or TRBV6-3 and TRBJ2-3; the D gene is possibly TRBD2, with 6 bases matching. According to the germline V gene, CDR1 reads MNHEY and CDR2 reads SVGEGT. The CDR3 runs 15 residues from the cysteine to the phenylalanine. Kept here is only the CDR3 DNA, which spans 45 bases and is read in frame from base 1. The V end loses 7 bases and the J end loses 2 bases, and a stretch of 16 bases separates them.